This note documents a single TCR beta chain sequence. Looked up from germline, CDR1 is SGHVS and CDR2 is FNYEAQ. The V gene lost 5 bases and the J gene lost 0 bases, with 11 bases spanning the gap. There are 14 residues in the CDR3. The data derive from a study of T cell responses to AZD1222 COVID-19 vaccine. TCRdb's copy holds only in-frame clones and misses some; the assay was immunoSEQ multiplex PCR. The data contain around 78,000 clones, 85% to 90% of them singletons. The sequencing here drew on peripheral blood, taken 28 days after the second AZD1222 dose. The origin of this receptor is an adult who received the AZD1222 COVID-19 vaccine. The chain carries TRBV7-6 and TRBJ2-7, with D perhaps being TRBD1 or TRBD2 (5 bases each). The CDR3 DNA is TGTGCCAGCAGCCACACCGGGACCTCCTACGAGCAGTACTTC. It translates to CASSHTGTSYEQYF.